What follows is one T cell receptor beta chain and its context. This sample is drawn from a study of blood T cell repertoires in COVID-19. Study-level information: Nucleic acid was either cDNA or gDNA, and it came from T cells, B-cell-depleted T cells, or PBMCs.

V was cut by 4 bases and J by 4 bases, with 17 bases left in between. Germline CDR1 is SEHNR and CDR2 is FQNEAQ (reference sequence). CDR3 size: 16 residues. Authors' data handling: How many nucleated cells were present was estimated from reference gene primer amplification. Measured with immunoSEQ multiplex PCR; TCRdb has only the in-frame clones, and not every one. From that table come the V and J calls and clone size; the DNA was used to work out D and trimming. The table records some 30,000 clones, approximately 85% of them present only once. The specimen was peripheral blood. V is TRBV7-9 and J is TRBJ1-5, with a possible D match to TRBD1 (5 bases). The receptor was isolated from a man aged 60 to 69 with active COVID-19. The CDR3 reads CASSYVQGNENQPQHF. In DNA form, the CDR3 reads TGTGCCAGCAGCTATGTTCAGGGTAATGAGAATCAGCCCCAGCATTTT. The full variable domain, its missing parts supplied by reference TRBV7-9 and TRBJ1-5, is DTGVSQNPRHKITKRGQNVTFRCDPISEHNRLYWYRQTLGQGPEFLTYFQNEAQLEKSRLLSDRFSAERPKGSFSTLEIQRTEQGDSAMYLCASSYVQGNENQPQHFGDGTRLSIL.